These T cell receptor beta chains were read from a single sample in a study of graft-versus-host responses after intestinal transplantation. Produced via immunoSEQ multiplex PCR; TCRdb's table is partial and in-frame only. The sample has about 8,300 clones, just under 95% seen once. Source: PBMCs, taken 30 to 31 days after intestinal transplant. The origin of the receptors is a human patient who received an intestinal transplant, so some T cells may come from the graft donor. Each CDR3 is given with its conserved first and last residue.

v_call	cdr3_aa
TRBV10-1	CASSEWAGNTDTQYF
TRBV25-1	CASSEIYGGRTYNEQFF
TRBV27	CASSFVPPLDSYNSPLHF
TRBV5-8	CASSLRTGISQPQHF
TRBV6-6	CASSYNMNTEAFF
TRBV4-1	CASSQGSSYEQYF
TRBV7-9	CASSPGTKYEQYF
TRBV6-5	CASSQTYNYGYTF
TRBV6-5	CASLRGRMAPEAFF
TRBV7-6	CASSLVIGDSANEQFF
TRBV7-3	CASSFLGGSTDTQYF
TRBV10-2	CASSESGGPSYNEQFF
TRBV27	CASSLTAGTGSYNEQFF
TRBV5-1	CASSLFPGGRSYEQYF
TRBV5-7	CASMIGLVQSRANVLTF
TRBV7-6	CASSLGAGGYTDAQYF
TRBV5-1	CASSYIPNTDTQYF
TRBV4-2	CASSHPDSYEQYF
TRBV15	CATSRDKDWNTEAFF
TRBV10-1	CASGDTGGLGTEAFF
TRBV11-3	CASSYASAGYEQYF
TRBV7-9	CASSLSQEGSEQYF
TRBV7-6	CASSLEVGAWEQFF
TRBV25-1	CASSEGTGMNTEAFF
TRBV7-9	CASSSLVSLAGGETQYF
TRBV7-9	CASSIRDRAYGDYGYTF
TRBV10-1	CASSATGTGGYNEQFF
TRBV6-6	CATHPQGGNTEAFF
TRBV10-1	CASSFGANNEQFF
TRBV5-4	CASSLGGSNQPQHF
TRBV9	CASSALDYGTQYF
TRBV9	CASSVVAGELFF
TRBV19	CASSIGWVNTEAFF